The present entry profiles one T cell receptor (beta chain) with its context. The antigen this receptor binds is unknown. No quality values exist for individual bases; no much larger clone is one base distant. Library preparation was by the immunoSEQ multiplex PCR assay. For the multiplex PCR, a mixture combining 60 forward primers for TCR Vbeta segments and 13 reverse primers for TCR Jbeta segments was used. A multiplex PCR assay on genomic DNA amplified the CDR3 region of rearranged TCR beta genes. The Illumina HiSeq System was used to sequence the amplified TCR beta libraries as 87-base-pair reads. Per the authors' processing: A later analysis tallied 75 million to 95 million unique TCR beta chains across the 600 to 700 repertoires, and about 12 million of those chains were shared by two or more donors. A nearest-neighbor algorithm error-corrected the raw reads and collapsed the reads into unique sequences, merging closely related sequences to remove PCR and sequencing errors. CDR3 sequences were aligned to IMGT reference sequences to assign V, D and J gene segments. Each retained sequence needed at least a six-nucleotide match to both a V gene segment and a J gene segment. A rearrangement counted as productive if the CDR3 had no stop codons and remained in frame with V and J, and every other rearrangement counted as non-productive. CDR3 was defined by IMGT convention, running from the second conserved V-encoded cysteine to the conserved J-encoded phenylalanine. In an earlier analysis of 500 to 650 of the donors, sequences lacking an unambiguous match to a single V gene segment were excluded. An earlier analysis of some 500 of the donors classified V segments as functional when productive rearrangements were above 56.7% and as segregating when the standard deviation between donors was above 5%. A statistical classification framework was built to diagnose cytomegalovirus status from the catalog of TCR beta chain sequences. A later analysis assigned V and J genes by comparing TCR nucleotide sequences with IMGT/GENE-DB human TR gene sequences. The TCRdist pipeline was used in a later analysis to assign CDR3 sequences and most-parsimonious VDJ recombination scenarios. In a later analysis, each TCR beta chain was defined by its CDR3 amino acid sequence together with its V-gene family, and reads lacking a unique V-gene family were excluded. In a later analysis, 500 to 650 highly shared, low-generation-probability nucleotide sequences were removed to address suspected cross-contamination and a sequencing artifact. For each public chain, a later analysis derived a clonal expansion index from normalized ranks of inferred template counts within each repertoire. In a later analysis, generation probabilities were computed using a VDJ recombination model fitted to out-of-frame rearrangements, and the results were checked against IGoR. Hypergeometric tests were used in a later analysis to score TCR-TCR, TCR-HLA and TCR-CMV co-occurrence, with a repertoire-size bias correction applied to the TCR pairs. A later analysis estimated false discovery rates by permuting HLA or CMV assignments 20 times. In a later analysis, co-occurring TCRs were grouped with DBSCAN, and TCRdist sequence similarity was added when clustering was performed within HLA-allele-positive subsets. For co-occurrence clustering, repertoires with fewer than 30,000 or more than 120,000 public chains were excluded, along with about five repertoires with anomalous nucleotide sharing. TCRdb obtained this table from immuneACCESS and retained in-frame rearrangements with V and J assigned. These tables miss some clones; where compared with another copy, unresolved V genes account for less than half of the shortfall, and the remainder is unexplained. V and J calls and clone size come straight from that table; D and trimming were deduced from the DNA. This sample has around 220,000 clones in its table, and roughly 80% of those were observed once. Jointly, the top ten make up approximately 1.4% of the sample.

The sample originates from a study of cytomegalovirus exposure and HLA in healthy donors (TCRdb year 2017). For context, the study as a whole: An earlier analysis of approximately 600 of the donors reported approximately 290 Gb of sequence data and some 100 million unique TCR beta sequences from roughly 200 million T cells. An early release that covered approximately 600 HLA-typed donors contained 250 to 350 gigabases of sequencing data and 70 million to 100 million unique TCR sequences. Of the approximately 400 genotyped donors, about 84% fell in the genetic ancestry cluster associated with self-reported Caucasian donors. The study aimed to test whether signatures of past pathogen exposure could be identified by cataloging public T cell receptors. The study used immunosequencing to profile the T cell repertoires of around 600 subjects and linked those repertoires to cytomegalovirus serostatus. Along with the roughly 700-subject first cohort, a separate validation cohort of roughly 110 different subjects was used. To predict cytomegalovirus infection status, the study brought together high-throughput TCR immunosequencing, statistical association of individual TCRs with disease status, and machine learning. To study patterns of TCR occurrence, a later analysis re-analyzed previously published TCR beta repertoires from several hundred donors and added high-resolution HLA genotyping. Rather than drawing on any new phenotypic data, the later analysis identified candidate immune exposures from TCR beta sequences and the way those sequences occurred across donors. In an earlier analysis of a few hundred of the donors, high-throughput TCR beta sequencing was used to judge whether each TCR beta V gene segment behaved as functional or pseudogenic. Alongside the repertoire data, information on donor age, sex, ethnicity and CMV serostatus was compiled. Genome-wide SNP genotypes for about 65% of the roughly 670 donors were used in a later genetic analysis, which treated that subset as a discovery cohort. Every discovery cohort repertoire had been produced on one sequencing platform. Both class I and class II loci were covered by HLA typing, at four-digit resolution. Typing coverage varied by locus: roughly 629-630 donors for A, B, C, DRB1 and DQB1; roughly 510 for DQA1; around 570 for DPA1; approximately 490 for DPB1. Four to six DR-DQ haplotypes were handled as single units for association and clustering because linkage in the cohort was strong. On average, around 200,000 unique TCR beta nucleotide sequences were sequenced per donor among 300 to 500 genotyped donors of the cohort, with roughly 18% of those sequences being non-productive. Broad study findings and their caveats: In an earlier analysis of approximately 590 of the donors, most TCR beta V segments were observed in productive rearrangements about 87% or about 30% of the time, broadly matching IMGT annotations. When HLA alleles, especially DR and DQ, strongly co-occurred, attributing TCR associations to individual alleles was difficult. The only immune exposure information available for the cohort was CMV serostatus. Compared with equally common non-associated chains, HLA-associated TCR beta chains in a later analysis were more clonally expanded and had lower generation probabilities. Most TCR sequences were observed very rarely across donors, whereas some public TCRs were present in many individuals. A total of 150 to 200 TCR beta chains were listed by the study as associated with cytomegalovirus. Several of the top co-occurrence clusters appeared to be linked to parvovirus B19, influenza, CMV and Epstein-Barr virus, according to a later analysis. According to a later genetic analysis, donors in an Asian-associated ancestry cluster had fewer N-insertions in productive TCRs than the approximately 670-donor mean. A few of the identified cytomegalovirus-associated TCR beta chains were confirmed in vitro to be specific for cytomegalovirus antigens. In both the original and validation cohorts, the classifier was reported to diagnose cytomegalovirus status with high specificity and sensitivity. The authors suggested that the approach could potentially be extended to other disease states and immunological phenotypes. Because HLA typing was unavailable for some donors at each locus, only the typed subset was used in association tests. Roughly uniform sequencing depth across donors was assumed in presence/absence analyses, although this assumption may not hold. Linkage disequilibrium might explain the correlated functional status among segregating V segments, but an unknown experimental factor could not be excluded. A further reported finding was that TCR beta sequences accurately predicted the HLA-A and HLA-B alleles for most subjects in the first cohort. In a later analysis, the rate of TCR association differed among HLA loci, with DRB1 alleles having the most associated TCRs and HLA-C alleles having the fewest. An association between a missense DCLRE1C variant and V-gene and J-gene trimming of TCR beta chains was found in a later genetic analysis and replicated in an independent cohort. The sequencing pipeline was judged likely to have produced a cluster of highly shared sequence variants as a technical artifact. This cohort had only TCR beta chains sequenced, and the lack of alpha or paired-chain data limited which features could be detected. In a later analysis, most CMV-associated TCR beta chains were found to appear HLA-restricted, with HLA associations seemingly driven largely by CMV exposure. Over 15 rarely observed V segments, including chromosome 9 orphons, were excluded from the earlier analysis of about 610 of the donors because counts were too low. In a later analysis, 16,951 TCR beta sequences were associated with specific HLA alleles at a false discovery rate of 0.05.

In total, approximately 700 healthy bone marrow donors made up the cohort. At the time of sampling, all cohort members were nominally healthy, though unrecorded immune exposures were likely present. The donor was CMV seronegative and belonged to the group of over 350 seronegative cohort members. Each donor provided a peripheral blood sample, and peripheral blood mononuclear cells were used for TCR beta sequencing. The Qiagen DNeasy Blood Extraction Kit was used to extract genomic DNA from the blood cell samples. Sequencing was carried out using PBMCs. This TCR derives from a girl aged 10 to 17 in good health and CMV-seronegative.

The CDR3 loop reads CASSIQGADEKLFF. The DNA is TGTGCCAGTAGTATACAGGGGGCTGATGAAAAACTGTTTTTT. The sequence links TRBV19 to TRBJ1-4, with 8 bases aligning to TRBD1. From a lookup of the germline V gene (reference sequence), CDR1 and CDR2 are LNHDA and SQIVND. Trimming accounts for 2 bases at V and 6 bases at J, while the number of junction bases matched to no gene is 2. Taken from cysteine to phenylalanine, the CDR3 has 14 residues. Only the CDR3 DNA stays, 42 bases, in frame from base 1.